Listed here is a single T cell receptor (beta chain). Its antigen is not known. This specimen belongs to a study of blood T cells in healthy people across ages. About the study: T cells yielded about one barcoded beta molecule per two cells through template switching. Notes on the study in general: Age advanced and TCR beta diversity per million T cells fell, roughly linearly.

A second PCR of about 7 to 12 cycles used a sample-barcoded 5' primer and a J-beta primer mix. TCRdb analysed the 5' RACE reads with MiXCR anew, one entry per CDR3 protein. Of around 800,000 distinct CDR3 sequences in the sample, about half were seen once. The source material was blood. The clonotype comes from a man of 80 years or more in good health.

CDR3 sequence reads: CSVQGDNSYEQYF. CDR3 in DNA: TGCAGCGTTCAGGGGGACAACTCCTACGAGCAGTACTTC. The J gene is TRBJ2-7, the V gene TRBV29-1; 7 nucleotides match TRBD1. Germline trimming cut 5 bases from V and 0 bases from J; bases unmatched to any gene: 4. This CDR3 contains 13 residues. Germline-derived CDR1 and CDR2 are SQVTM and ANQGSEA.